Sequencing of this T cell receptor beta chain was carried out in a study of vaccination and CD4 T cells after COVID-19. Study in general: Taking of post-vaccine samples occurred a median about 72 days after dose two (range 14 to 241). The control cultures got either a CEFX pool, an HIV-1 Nef pool, or no peptide at all.

The Oncomine TCR Beta short-read assay generated sequence data from the DNA of cultured CD4+ T cells. TCRdb used MiXCR to reprocess the PCR reads, holding one entry per CDR3 protein. The table has 14,000 to 15,000 distinct CDR3 sequences, about half seen once. The CDR3 is made up of 15 amino acids. Per germline, CDR1 SQVTM and CDR2 ANQGSEA. Treatment specified: approximately nine-day PBMC culture with coronavirus spike peptide pools or control peptides (ViraFEST assay). About this clonotype itself: The antigen is unknown. One junction end disagrees with the germline gene, perhaps due to a read error.

Study conclusions and caveats: Vaccine-specific clones in convalescent patients were spike mono-reactive in 304 of 307 cases. Relatively few convalescent patients were studied; early post-infection timepoints were not included.

The TCR was taken from a human donor who had recovered from COVID-19. The chain joins TRBV29-1 to TRBJ1-5; 7 bases match TRBD1. The sequenced material came from CD4+ T cells from blood, cultured in vitro. Here the CDR3 reads CSVAEGRGVSQSQHF. The DNA of the CDR3 is TGCAGCGTTGCGGAGGGCAGGGGGGTGAGTCAGTCCCAGCATTTT.